A selection of T cell receptor beta chains follows, all from one sample in a study of control samples from healthy donors and cancer patients. Clones were sequenced by immunoSEQ multiplex PCR, and TCRdb holds only the in-frame ones, with some missing. The data show about 230,000 clones, 82% seen once. The specimen sequenced was PBMCs. The receptor set was obtained from a woman aged 55-70 years with lung cancer. CDR3s include the opening cysteine and the closing phenylalanine or tryptophan. The D gene is left open where the match is weak. Some rows have no size entry. The others give once, few or many, or a class for an expanded clone.

J gene,V gene,D gene,clone size,CDR3 DNA,CDR3 protein
TRBJ2-5,TRBV2,-,-,TGTGCCAGCAGTGAATGGGAGACCCAGTACTTC,CASSEWETQYF
TRBJ2-3,TRBV5-6,-,-,TGTGCCAGCAGCCCCTCAGGACAGAGGCGAGATACGCAGTATTTT,CASSPSGQRRDTQYF
TRBJ1-6,TRBV28,TRBD1,few,TGTGCCAGCAGCCCCGACAGGGACACCTATAATTCACCCCTCCACTTT,CASSPDRDTYNSPLHF
TRBJ2-1,TRBV5-1,-,-,TGCGCCAGCAGCTTGTACAGGGCCTACAATGAGCAGTTCTTC,CASSLYRAYNEQFF
TRBJ1-3,TRBV3-1/TRBV3-2,TRBD1,-,TGTGCCAGCAGCCCGTGGACAGGGGAGGGGGACACCATATATTTT,CASSPWTGEGDTIYF
TRBJ2-3,TRBV19,TRBD2,-,TGTGCCAGTACGAAGCGGGGGAGCACAGATACGCAGTATTTT,CASTKRGSTDTQYF
TRBJ1-1,TRBV6-5,-,-,TGTGCCAGCAGTTACACAGGGAGGGCGAACACTGAAGCTTTCTTT,CASSYTGRANTEAFF
TRBJ1-5,TRBV10-2,TRBD1,-,TGCGCCAGCAGTGAAGGGGACAGGATTAATCAGCCCCAGCATTTT,CASSEGDRINQPQHF
TRBJ1-5,TRBV6-5,TRBD1,-,TGTGCCAGCAGCCGACAGGGGGACAGCAATCAGCCCCAGCATTTT,CASSRQGDSNQPQHF
TRBJ1-2,TRBV10-3,TRBD1,-,TGTGCCATCAGTCAGGACAGGAGGGGCTACACCTTC,CAISQDRRGYTF
TRBJ2-5,TRBV5-6,-,-,TGTGCCAGCAGCTTGTACAGGGTAAAAGAGACCCAGTACTTC,CASSLYRVKETQYF
TRBJ2-2,TRBV24-1,TRBD2,-,TGTGCCACCAGTGATCGGACTAGCGGGACCTCCACCGGGGAGCTGTTTTTT,CATSDRTSGTSTGELFF
TRBJ1-2,TRBV11-2,TRBD1,once,TGTGCCAGAAGCTTGATGAGGGGGCTATTCTTC,CARSLMRGLFF
TRBJ2-1,TRBV3-1/TRBV3-2,-,-,TGTGCCAGCAGCCAAAGACTGGAGCAGTTCTTC,CASSQRLEQFF
TRBJ1-1,TRBV9,TRBD1,-,TGTGCCAGCAGCGTAGAGCCAGGGGGCGCGTACACTGAAGCTTTCTTT,CASSVEPGGAYTEAFF
TRBJ1-1,TRBV3-1/TRBV3-2,-,-,TGTGCCAGCAGCCAATTTTTGTCTGGGGACCTCAGATTT,CASSQFLSGDLRF
TRBJ1-4,TRBV28,-,-,TGTGCCAGCAGTTTGGGAAGGGTCGAAAAACTGTTTTTT,CASSLGRVEKLFF
TRBJ2-3,TRBV7-7,-,-,TGTGCCAGCAGCTTATCCGGGATGAGCACAGATACGCAGTATTTT,CASSLSGMSTDTQYF
TRBJ1-6,TRBV11-2,TRBD1,-,TGTGCCAGCAGCCAATTTATAGGGTTACAGGGGGCCTATAATTCACCTCTCCACTTT,CASSQFIGLQGAYNSPLHF
TRBJ2-2,TRBV19,TRBD2,-,TGTGCCAGTAGTATTGGGCTAGCGGGGGGGCTGAACACCGGGGAGCTGTTTTTT,CASSIGLAGGLNTGELFF
TRBJ1-2,TRBV14,-,few,TGTGCCAGCAGCCAAGGGACCGGTCTATACACCTTC,CASSQGTGLYTF
TRBJ2-7,TRBV29-1,-,-,TGCGCCGGAGGCAATGTAGTGGGCGAGCAGTACTTC,CAGGNVVGEQYF
TRBJ2-2,TRBV28,-,-,TGTGCCAGCAGTCCTGGGACATTGAACACCGGGGAGCTGTTTTTT,CASSPGTLNTGELFF
TRBJ2-5,TRBV19,-,-,TGTGCCAGTAGTAGGAAATCTAGGACCTTACAAGAGACCCAGTACTTC,CASSRKSRTLQETQYF
TRBJ1-5,TRBV18,-,-,TGTGCCAGCTCACCACCAGGGAGAGGCCAGCCCCAGCATTTT,CASSPPGRGQPQHF
TRBJ2-5,TRBV4-2,TRBD2,-,TGTGCCAGCAGCTCTGCGACTAGCGGGAAACAAGAGACCCAGTACTTC,CASSSATSGKQETQYF
TRBJ1-3,TRBV2,-,once,TGTGCCAGCAGTGTAGGCGGGCAGGGCAACTCTGGAAACACCATATATTTT,CASSVGGQGNSGNTIYF